This T cell receptor (beta chain) comes out of a study of control samples from healthy donors and cancer patients. Between the trimmed V and J ends, which lost 4 bases and 6 bases, there was a span of 7 bases. The CDR3 is 13 amino acids. Germline lookup yields CDR1 MNHEY and CDR2 SVGAGI. Method: immunoSEQ multiplex PCR; TCRdb's copy keeps in-frame clones and lacks some. Of about 100,000 clones detected, around four fifths appear once; the ten largest clones hold around 20%. This clonotype originated in a man aged 25-40 years in good health. The material sequenced was blood. The chain couples TRBV6-5 to TRBJ1-6, with D hard to call. CDR3 DNA: TGTGCCAGCAGTTCCCAGATTAATTCACCCCTCCACTTT. Translating gives CASSSQINSPLHF.